A selection of T cell receptor beta chains follows, all from one sample in a study of metastatic and nonmetastatic thyroid tumors. TCRdb re-clonotyped the PCR reads via MiXCR. The sample lists about 92,000 clones; about 15% were seen once. The sample was blood. The receptors here all came from a female donor with papillary thyroid cancer or a benign thyroid nodule (not recorded which). Some clones in this sample may be carry-over from other donors' samples. CDR3s include the opening cysteine and the closing phenylalanine or tryptophan. The order of the fields is clone size, J gene, D gene, V gene, CDR3 DNA, CDR3 protein. The D gene is left open where the match is weak. Clone size appears in some rows only: once, few, many, or a class for an expanded clone.

clone_size: many
j_call: TRBJ2-4
d_call: .
v_call: TRBV20-1
cdr3_nt: TGCAGTGCTAGTGTGGTAAACATTCAGTACTTC
cdr3_aa: CSASVVNIQYF

clone_size: many
j_call: TRBJ1-2
d_call: .
v_call: TRBV29-1
cdr3_nt: TGCAGCGTTGCTCGGACCGAAGGCTACACCTTC
cdr3_aa: CSVARTEGYTF

clone_size: many
j_call: TRBJ1-6
d_call: .
v_call: TRBV6-6
cdr3_nt: TGTGCCAGCAGTTACGAGACGGGAGCGAGCTCCTATAATTCACCCCTCCACTTT
cdr3_aa: CASSYETGASSYNSPLHF

clone_size: .
j_call: TRBJ1-4
d_call: .
v_call: TRBV4-1
cdr3_nt: TGCGCCAGCAGTCGTCAGGTACCTGCAACTAATGAAAAACTGTTTTTT
cdr3_aa: CASSRQVPATNEKLFF

clone_size: many
j_call: TRBJ1-1
d_call: .
v_call: TRBV18
cdr3_nt: TGTGCCAGCTCACCAATGCTCCAACGGGATATGAACACTGAAGCTTTCTTT
cdr3_aa: CASSPMLQRDMNTEAFF

clone_size: .
j_call: TRBJ2-7
d_call: .
v_call: TRBV11-2
cdr3_nt: TGTGCCAGCAGCTTATTCGTGACATGGGACCCCTACGAGCAGTACTTC
cdr3_aa: CASSLFVTWDPYEQYF

clone_size: many
j_call: TRBJ2-3
d_call: TRBD2
v_call: TRBV15
cdr3_nt: TGTGCCACCAGCAGAGAAAAGCGGGGGGCGACAGATACGCAGTATTTT
cdr3_aa: CATSREKRGATDTQYF

clone_size: many
j_call: TRBJ1-2
d_call: .
v_call: TRBV6-1
cdr3_nt: TGTGCCAGCAGCCCGGTGGGGGGAGCTAACTATGGCTACACCTTC
cdr3_aa: CASSPVGGANYGYTF

clone_size: many
j_call: TRBJ1-1
d_call: .
v_call: TRBV5-1
cdr3_nt: TGCGCCAGCAGCTTGGGAAGGGAAATAAGGTCAGAAGCTTTCTTT
cdr3_aa: CASSLGREIRSEAFF

clone_size: few
j_call: TRBJ2-7
d_call: .
v_call: TRBV19
cdr3_nt: TGTGCCAGTGCAACCGGGACGGGATACGAGAAGTACTTC
cdr3_aa: CASATGTGYEKYF

clone_size: few
j_call: TRBJ2-7
d_call: .
v_call: TRBV27
cdr3_nt: TGTGCCAGCAGTTTATCTTCAGGCGGTTTCTACGAGCAGTACTTC
cdr3_aa: CASSLSSGGFYEQYF

clone_size: .
j_call: TRBJ2-7
d_call: .
v_call: TRBV9
cdr3_nt: TGTGCCAGTAGCACCACGACAGACTCCTACGAGCAGTACTTC
cdr3_aa: CASSTTTDSYEQYF

clone_size: many
j_call: TRBJ1-6
d_call: .
v_call: TRBV2
cdr3_nt: TGTGCCAGCAGTGAAATCGCGGGGGGCTCACCCCTCCACTTT
cdr3_aa: CASSEIAGGSPLHF

clone_size: many
j_call: TRBJ2-7
d_call: .
v_call: TRBV6-1
cdr3_nt: TGTGCCAGCAGTACGGGGGACAGATCCTACGAGCAGTACTTC
cdr3_aa: CASSTGDRSYEQYF

clone_size: .
j_call: TRBJ1-3
d_call: .
v_call: TRBV28
cdr3_nt: TGTGCCAGCAGTTTGCCGAAGAGATCTGGAAACACCATATATTTT
cdr3_aa: CASSLPKRSGNTIYF

clone_size: many
j_call: TRBJ1-5
d_call: TRBD1
v_call: TRBV19
cdr3_nt: TGTGCCAAAGGACAGGGCCGCCTCTATAGCAATCAGCCCCAGCATTTT
cdr3_aa: CAKGQGRLYSNQPQHF